One and the same sample provided the 10 T cell receptor beta chains below, sequenced in a study of cytotoxic CD8 clonotypes in ibrutinib-treated CLL (dated by TCRdb to the early 2020s). The time point label on this specimen signifies: 12 months on ibrutinib. The library came from the immunoSEQ multiplex PCR assay. Here the immuneACCESS table is served through TCRdb, limited to in-frame sequences with V and J called. Missing clones are a known gap in these copies; in checked studies unresolved V genes cover under half, and the rest lacks a known reason. Counted in this sample were under 200,000 clones; about four fifths of them appeared once. The ten most abundant clones make up approximately 2% of the sample. The sample in question was PBMCs, obtained after 12 months of ibrutinib treatment. The receptors stem from a human donor with chronic lymphocytic leukemia.

The chain joins TRBV7-2 to TRBJ1-2; possibly TRBD1 for D (6 bases). Trimming removed 6 bases from V and 6 bases from J, with 17 bases in between. Germline V gene data show CDR1 as SGHTA and CDR2 as FQGNSA. This CDR3 spans 14 amino acids. CDR3 bases: TGTGCCAGCAGTCAAGACCAGGGGCGGGATGGCTACACCTTC. This codes for CASSQDQGRDGYTF.

V gene TRBV2 combines with J gene TRBJ2-3, with TRBD2 matching over 15 bases. There are 19 residues in the CDR3. V shed 7 bases, J shed 1 base, and the junction held 12 bases outside the gene matches. CDR1 SNHLY and CDR2 FYNNEI come from the germline V gene. The CDR3 DNA sequence: TGTGCCAGCATTCGGACTAGCGGGAGGGCCGCTCCGGGCACAGATACGCAGTATTTT. Amino acid sequence: CASIRTSGRAAPGTDTQYF.

The V call is TRBV28, the J call TRBJ2-7; 8 bases agree with TRBD1. The trim removed 5 bases at V and 6 bases at J, leaving 6 bases unmatched. The germline V gene encodes CDR1 MDHEN and CDR2 SYDVKM. The CDR3 contains 13 residues. CDR3 nucleotide sequence: TGTGCCAGCAGTAACGGACAGGGTGGCGAGCAGTACTTC. It encodes CASSNGQGGEQYF.

This rearrangement joins TRBV4-3 to TRBJ2-7, with D perhaps TRBD1 or TRBD2 (5 bases each). Germline CDR1 and CDR2: LGHNA and YSLEER. There are 15 residues in the CDR3. V was trimmed by 1 base and J by 5 bases, leaving 15 bases between them. The CDR3 loop reads CASSQAGAWSDEQYF. The CDR3 DNA reads TGCGCCAGCAGCCAAGCCGGGGCCTGGAGTGACGAGCAGTACTTC.

This clone has just a few counts. This chain joins TRBV7-2 and TRBJ1-5; a weak D match, TRBD1 (5 bases). The germline gives CDR1 SGHTA, CDR2 FQGNSA. The ends were cut back, 2 bases at V and 5 bases at J, with 10 bases in the middle. CDR3 length: 14 amino acids. Here the CDR3 DNA reads TGTGCCAGCAGCTTACAACAGGATTATCAGCCCCAGCATTTT. It translates to CASSLQQDYQPQHF.

V and J are TRBV4-1 and TRBJ2-1; tentatively, D is TRBD1 or TRBD2 (6 bases each). V was trimmed by 3 bases and J by 4 bases, leaving 16 bases between them. Germline CDR1 reads MGHRA; CDR2 reads YSYEKL. CDR3 length: 16 residues. The CDR3 protein is CASSHGSGGGYNEQFF. CDR3 DNA sequence: TGCGCCAGCAGCCATGGAAGCGGAGGGGGATACAATGAGCAGTTCTTC.

This chain uses TRBV7-2 with TRBJ2-4; the match to TRBD1 covers 7 bases. Germline CDR1 reads SGHTA; CDR2 reads FQGNSA. CDR3 size: 13 residues. V lost 5 bases and J lost 7; bases outside the gene matches: 5. The CDR3 region is CASSPPGQNIQYF. CDR3 nucleotide sequence: TGTGCCAGCAGCCCCCCGGGACAGAACATTCAGTACTTC. Supplemented by reference TRBV7-2 and TRBJ2-4, the full variable domain reads GAGVSQSPSNKVTEKGKDVELRCDPISGHTALYWYRQSLGQGLEFLIYFQGNSAPDKSGLPSDRFSAERTGGSVSTLTIQRTQQEDSAVYLCASSPPGQNIQYFGAGTRLSVL.

To note about this clone: One junction end does not reproduce the germline sequence, and a read error may be involved. The genes are TRBV30 and TRBJ1-2; 7 bases are a match to TRBD1. The CDR3 spans 13 residues. The germline V gene encodes CDR1 GTSNPN and CDR2 SVGIG (reference sequence). CDR3 sequence (DNA): TGTGCCCGGAGGGGGCCCGGGGTAGGGGGCTACACCTTC. Translating it yields CARRGPGVGGYTF.

The chain carries TRBV19 and TRBJ2-3; 8 nucleotides agree with TRBD2. The trim removed 6 bases at V and 0 bases at J, leaving 20 bases unmatched. The CDR3 totals 20 residues. The germline V gene encodes CDR1 LNHDA and CDR2 SQIVND (reference sequence). CDR3 DNA: TGTGCCAGTAGACCTGGGGCTAGCGGGCGCACTATAGCTAGCACAGATACGCAGTATTTT. It translates to CASRPGASGRTIASTDTQYF.

V usage is TRBV9 and J usage is TRBJ1-2; D not certain. Germline assignment: CDR1 SGDLS and CDR2 YYNGEE. The length of the CDR3 is 13 residues. V was shortened by 0 bases and J by 8 bases, with 11 bases between the two germline ends. The CDR3 sequence is CASSVDGNTGYTF. The CDR3 region has the DNA TGTGCCAGCAGCGTAGACGGCAATACGGGCTACACCTTC.